The entry that follows covers one TCR beta chain sequence. The antigen it recognizes is unknown. The record has no base qualities; no much larger clone is one base away. Interpreted using the paper, the time point label stands for: 2015-2016 season, 7 days after influenza vaccination. Seasonal inactivated influenza vaccine (Fluvarix) was administered to adults, and sorted blood CD4 subsets were tracked by TCRB sequencing before and after vaccination. Subjects were considered eligible if community-dwelling and if influenza vaccine had not been received in the prior 6 months. Reasons for exclusion included contraindications to influenza vaccine, substance abuse, HIV/AIDS, active malignancy, immunomodulatory medication, and active illness such as respiratory infection. Per time point, between roughly 35 and 100 mL of blood was sampled. Either Ficoll-Paque PLUS or SepMate separation was used to isolate PBMC. As a comparison non-Tfh subset, CXCR5- memory CD4 T cells were sorted. Cell subsets were sorted from PBMC on a BD FACS Aria before DNA extraction.

This sample was included in a study of follicular helper T cells after annual influenza vaccination (dated by TCRdb to between 2016 and 2019). Broadly, across the study: Blood was collected on days 0, 7 and 28 after each seasonal influenza vaccination. To study recall of cTfh clones, some subjects were followed through successive annual vaccinations in the 2013-2014, 2014-2015 and 2015-2016 seasons. One week after vaccination, a second recruited cohort of 11 to 12 subjects (Table S1) displayed a similar ICOS+CD38+ cTfh response. Multi-year samples were available from six subjects, with four subjects covering two vaccination seasons and two subjects covering three seasons. The 2013-2014 samples were cryopreserved, while the 2015 samples were processed right after collection. The paper as a whole reports these results and caveats: ICOS+CD38+ cTfh clonality correlated with the frequency of that population, and its change correlated with the change in circulating plasmablast frequency. Day 7 ICOS+CD38+ clones were most often found later in ICOS-CD38- cTfh, suggesting that subset may serve as a memory reservoir. Successive annual vaccinations recalled a recurring oligoclonal ICOS+CD38+ cTfh response that included tetramer and AIM influenza-specific clonotypes. When influenza clone enrichment was assessed, the possibility that the much larger non-cTfh compartments were undersampled could not be excluded. Because only about 10-23% of the analyzed cells gave productive TCRB sequences, there was no way to sample rare clonotypes.

To prepare the library, the immunoSEQ multiplex PCR assay was applied. Adaptive Biotechnologies carried out TCRB amplification, library preparation, sequencing and preliminary bioinformatics at Survey level resolution. As for the original processing: Clonality was calculated in R as 1 minus normalized Shannon entropy, and the Gini index was calculated with the R package ineq. Overlap score was defined as the summed counts of shared sequences divided by the total counts of all sequences in both compared samples. Fisher's exact test, with an assumed theoretical repertoire of 10^7 TCRB sequences, was used to assess the significance of shared clonotypes. In its TCRdb copy, this immuneACCESS table keeps in-frame sequences only and misses some clones. Where compared with another copy, unresolved V genes explain less than half of these, and the others have no known cause. The DNA was the basis for D and trimming; V, J and clone size are from that table. The table for this sample lists 8,000 to 13,000 clones; around 78% of them were counted only once. About 0.4% of the sample goes to the ten largest clones.

The V end gives up 5 bases and the J end 4 bases, leaving 8 bases in the junction not matched to a gene. Spanning cysteine to phenylalanine, the CDR3 consists of 14 amino acids. Just CDR3 DNA is preserved here, 42 bases in frame from base 1. Per the germline V gene, SGHVS is the CDR1 and FQNEAQ is the CDR2. Recombination linked TRBV7-8 to TRBJ2-7; TRBD1 agrees with 7 junctional bases. Specimen: CXCR5- memory CD4+ T cells sorted from blood, collected 7 days after influenza vaccination. The meaning of the sample's cell subset or site label: CXCR5- memory CD4 T cells. This TCR came from an adult who received the influenza vaccine. The CDR3 in this case is CASSAYRGNYEQYF. The nucleotide sequence is TGTGCCAGCAGCGCCTACAGGGGAAATTACGAGCAGTACTTC.